This T cell receptor beta chain is drawn from a study of shared clonotypes between healthy human individuals (dated by TCRdb to 2018 to 2020). A note on the overall study: The cohort included three men and a couple of women between 18 and 49 years of age. For each donor, CD4 naive and CD4 memory were each given three plates, CD8 naive was given two plates, and CD8 memory was given one plate. The study deeply sequenced blood TCR repertoires of five healthy adults to estimate repertoire size and the extent of clonotype sharing between individuals. To increase sequencing depth and limit assay-specific biases, TCR repertoire library preparation and sequencing were carried out by different laboratories using diverse techniques. Between about 0.8 and 9 billion PBMCs per donor were obtained by leukapheresis.

Points the paper makes about the study in general: Sampling was restricted to blood, and TCR repertoires in tissue are likely to differ from TCR repertoires in blood. Pairwise subsampling led to the expectation that sequencing depth would affect the degree of clonotype sharing among donors. Rarefaction of sorted-subset datasets indicated incomplete sequencing despite the large sequencing depth. The genetic and exposure-history diversity represented was limited by the small number of donors. When a handful of donors were compared, the shared fraction of clonotypes was around 5% for naive CD4, 3% to 4% for naive CD8, 2.3% for memory CD4, and approximately 0.4% for memory CD8. Naive subsets generally had larger estimated clonotype richness than memory subsets did. Compared with non-shared clonotypes, clonotypes shared by all four sorted-subset donors had higher generation probabilities.

Donors were healthy HIV-negative adults with no recently reported acute infections or vaccinations. Only Caucasian adults living in Nashville, Tennessee, USA were represented among the donors. CD8 memory samples were composed of magnetically selected CD45RO+ cells combined with CCR7-negative CD45RA+ effector memory (TemRA) cells. Blood was collected by leukapheresis, and PBMCs were isolated by Ficoll-Histopaque density gradient centrifugation and then cryopreserved in liquid nitrogen vapor phase. Analytical flow cytometry was used to check the purity and quantity of every magnetically sorted T cell population. Genomic DNA was isolated from every sorted fraction and measured by UV absorbance on a Nanodrop 2000c. This clone came up once. The target of this receptor is not known. Base qualities are not at hand, and no much larger clone is one base apart. The same CDR3 arises from other DNA sequences in this sample as well.

TCR CDR3 regions were amplified from genomic DNA by multiplex PCR using the deep immunoSEQ assay. Extracted genomic DNA from each cell subset was distributed evenly across all wells of several immunoSEQ 96-well plates, and each plate was treated as a replicate. Each replicate PCR for sorted subsets received around 200 ng genomic DNA, equal to around 32,000 T cell genomes. Purified libraries were quantified with a Qubit 3.0 fluorometer, sized on a Bioanalyzer 2100, and re-quantified with the KAPA Library Quantification kit. Each immunoSEQ 96-well plate was sequenced on its own single-read 150-cycle Illumina NextSeq 550 flow cell. The paper's data handling went like this. The immunoSEQ output contained only junctional sequences without quality scores, so filtering could not match that applied to full-length reads. To assign V/J genes and CDR3, sequences were annotated using PyIR, a Python wrapper for IgBLAST v1.9, with IMGT germline references. Reads were filtered out if the reads had weak V/J assignments (E-value above 1e-6), no CDR3, stop codons, out-of-frame junctions, or ambiguous translated residues. V3J clonotypes were defined as sequences sharing an identical inferred V gene, J gene, and CDR3 amino acid sequence. The percentage overlap between two repertoires was calculated by dividing the number of shared unique clonotypes by the size of the smaller repertoire. Richness of each repertoire was evaluated using RTK rarefaction, the Chao1 estimator, and Recon v2.1 estimates of unobserved clonotypes. For all TCRbeta clonotypes obtained by the gDNA method from a few donors, generation probabilities were computed with OLGA. TCRdb carries this immuneACCESS record with in-frame sequences only. Its versions omit some clonotypes, under half of them owing to an unresolved V gene in the studies checked, with the rest unexplained. V and J calls plus clone size are reproduced from that table; the DNA served to infer D and trimming. Counted in this sample were fewer than 850,000 clones; roughly 87% of them appeared once. The ten most abundant clones make up about 33% of the sample.

The CDR3, from cysteine to phenylalanine, totals 14 residues. The DNA shown is the 42-base CDR3, in frame from base 1. The germline V gene provides CDR1 SGDLS and CDR2 YYNGEE. Trimming at the junction amounts to 0 bases on V and 0 bases on J, and the germline ends lie 7 bases apart. The sequence joins TRBV9 to TRBJ2-7; a tentative D match to TRBD2 spans 5 bases. The sequenced sample was memory CD8+ T cells from PBMCs. In light of the paper, this sample's cell subset or site label describes: CD45RO+ cells pooled with CCR7-negative TemRA cells. This receptor was obtained from a man aged 18 to 30 in good health. Some clones in this sample may be carry-over from other donors' samples. The CDR3 protein is CASSVGGPSYEQYF. Here is the DNA: TGTGCCAGCAGCGTAGGAGGGCCCTCCTACGAGCAGTACTTC. The variable domain in full, with residues beyond the CDR3 obtained from the reference TRBV9 and TRBJ2-7 genes, is DSGVTQTPKHLITATGQRVTLRCSPRSGDLSVYWYQQSLDQGLQFLIQYYNGEERAKGNILERFSAQQFPDLHSELNLSSLELGDSALYFCASSVGGPSYEQYFGPGTRLTVT.